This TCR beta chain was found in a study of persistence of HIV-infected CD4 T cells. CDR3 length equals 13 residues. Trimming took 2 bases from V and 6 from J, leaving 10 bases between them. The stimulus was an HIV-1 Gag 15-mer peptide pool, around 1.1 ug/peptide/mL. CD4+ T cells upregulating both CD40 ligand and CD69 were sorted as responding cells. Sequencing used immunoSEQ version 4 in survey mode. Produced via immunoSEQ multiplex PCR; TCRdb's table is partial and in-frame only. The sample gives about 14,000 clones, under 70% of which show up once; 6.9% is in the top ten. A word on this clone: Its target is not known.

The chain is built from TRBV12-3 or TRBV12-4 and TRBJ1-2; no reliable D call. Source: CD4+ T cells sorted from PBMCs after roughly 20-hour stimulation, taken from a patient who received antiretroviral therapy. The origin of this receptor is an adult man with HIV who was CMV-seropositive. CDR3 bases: TGTGCCAGCAGTTTAAGTTGGGGAGATGGCTACACCTTC. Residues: CASSLSWGDGYTF.